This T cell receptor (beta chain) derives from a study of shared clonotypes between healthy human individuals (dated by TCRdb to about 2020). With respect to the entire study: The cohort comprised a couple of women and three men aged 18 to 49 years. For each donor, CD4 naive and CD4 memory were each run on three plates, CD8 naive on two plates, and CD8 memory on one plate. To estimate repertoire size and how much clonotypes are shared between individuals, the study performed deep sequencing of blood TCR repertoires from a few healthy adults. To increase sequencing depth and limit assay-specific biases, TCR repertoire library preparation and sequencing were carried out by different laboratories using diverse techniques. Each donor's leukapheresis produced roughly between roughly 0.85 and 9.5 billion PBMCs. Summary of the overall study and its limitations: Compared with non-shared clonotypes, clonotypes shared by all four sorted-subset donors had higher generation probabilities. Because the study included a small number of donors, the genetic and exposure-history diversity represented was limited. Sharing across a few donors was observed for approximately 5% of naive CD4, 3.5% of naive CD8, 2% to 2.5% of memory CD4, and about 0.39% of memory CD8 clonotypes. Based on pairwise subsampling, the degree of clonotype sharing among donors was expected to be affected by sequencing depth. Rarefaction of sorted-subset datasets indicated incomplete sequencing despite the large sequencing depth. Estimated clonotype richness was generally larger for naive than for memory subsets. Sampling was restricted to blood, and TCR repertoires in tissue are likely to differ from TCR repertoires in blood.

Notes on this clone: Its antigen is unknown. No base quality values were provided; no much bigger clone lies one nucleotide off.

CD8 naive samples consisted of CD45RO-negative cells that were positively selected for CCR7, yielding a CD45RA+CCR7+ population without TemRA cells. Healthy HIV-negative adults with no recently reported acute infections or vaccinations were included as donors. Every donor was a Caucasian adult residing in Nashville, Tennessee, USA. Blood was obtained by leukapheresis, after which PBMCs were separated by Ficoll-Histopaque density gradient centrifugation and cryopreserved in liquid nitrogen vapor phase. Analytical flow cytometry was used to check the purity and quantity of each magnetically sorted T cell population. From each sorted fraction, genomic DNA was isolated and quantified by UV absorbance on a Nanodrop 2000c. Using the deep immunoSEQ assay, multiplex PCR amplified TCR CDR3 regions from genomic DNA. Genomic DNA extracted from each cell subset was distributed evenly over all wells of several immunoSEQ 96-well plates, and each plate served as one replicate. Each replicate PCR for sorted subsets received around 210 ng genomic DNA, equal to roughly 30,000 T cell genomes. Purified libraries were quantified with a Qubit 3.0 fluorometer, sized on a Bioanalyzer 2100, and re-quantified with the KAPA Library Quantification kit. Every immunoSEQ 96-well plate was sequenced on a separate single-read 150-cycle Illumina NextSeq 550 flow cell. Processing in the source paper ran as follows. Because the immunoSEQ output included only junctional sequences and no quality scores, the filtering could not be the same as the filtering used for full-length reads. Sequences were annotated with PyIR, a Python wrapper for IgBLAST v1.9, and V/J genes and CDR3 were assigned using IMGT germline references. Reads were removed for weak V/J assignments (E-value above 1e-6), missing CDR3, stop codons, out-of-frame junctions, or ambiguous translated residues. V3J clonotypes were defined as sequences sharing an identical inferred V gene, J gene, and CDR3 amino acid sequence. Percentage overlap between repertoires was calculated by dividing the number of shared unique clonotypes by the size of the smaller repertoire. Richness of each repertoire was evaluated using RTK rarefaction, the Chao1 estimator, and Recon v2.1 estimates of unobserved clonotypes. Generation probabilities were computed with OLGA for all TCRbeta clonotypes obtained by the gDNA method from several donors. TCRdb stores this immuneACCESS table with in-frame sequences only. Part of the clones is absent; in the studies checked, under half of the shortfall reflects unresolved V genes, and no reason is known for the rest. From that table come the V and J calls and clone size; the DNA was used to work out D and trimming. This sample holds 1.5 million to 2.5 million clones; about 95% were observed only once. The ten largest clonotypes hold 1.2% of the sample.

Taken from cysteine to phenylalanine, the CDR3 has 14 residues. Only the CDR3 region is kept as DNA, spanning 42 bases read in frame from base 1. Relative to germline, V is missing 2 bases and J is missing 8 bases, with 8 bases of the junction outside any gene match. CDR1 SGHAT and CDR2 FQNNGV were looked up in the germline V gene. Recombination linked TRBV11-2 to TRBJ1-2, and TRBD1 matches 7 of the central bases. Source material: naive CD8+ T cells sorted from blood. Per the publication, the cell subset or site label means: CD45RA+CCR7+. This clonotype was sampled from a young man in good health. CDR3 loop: CASSLNRGGLGYTF. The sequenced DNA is TGTGCCAGCAGCTTAAACAGGGGAGGATTGGGCTACACCTTC. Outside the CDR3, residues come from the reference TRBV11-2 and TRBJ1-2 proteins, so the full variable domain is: EAGVAQSPRYKIIEKRQSVAFWCNPISGHATLYWYQQILGQGPKLLIQFQNNGVVDDSQLPKDRFSAERLKGVDSTLKIQPAKLEDSAVYLCASSLNRGGLGYTFGSGTRLTVV.